Each of the 11 T cell receptor beta chains below was sequenced from the same sample in a study of PD-1 blockade in classical Hodgkin lymphoma. Every patient relapsed after autologous stem cell transplantation, and brentuximab vedotin exposure varied. Clones were read by immunoSEQ multiplex PCR, and TCRdb kept only the in-frame ones, dropping some. The sample holds 40,000 to 65,000 clones, approximately 81% seen once. The sample here was peripheral blood mononuclear cells (PBMCs), taken at baseline. The receptors were sampled from a human donor with classical Hodgkin lymphoma.

CDR3 loop: CASRSGRDGYGYTF. CDR3 sequence (DNA): TGTGCCAGCAGGTCCGGACGGGATGGCTATGGCTACACCTTC. The chain is built from TRBV5-4 and TRBJ1-2, with D unresolved. Germline V lookup: CDR1 SGHNT, CDR2 YYREEE (reference sequence). V shed 5 bases and J shed 4 bases, with 15 bases lying between them. This CDR3 has 14 residues.

This rearrangement joins TRBV5-1 to TRBJ1-2; the match to TRBD1 covers 7 bases. CDR1 and CDR2 from the germline V gene are SGHRS and YFSETQ. With V trimmed by 4 bases and J by 2 bases, 5 bases remained unmatched. The CDR3 totals 14 residues. The CDR3 region is CASSSRQGNYGYTF. As DNA, the CDR3 is TGCGCCAGCAGCAGCCGACAGGGCAACTATGGCTACACCTTC.

The chain couples TRBV4-1 to TRBJ2-2, with 7 bases aligning to TRBD1. This CDR3 has 16 residues. Germline V CDR1 and CDR2: MGHRA, YSYEKL. Trimming at V came to 4 bases and at J to 5 bases, leaving 10 bases not matched to a gene. DNA of the CDR3: TGCGCCAGCAGCCCACCACCTTGGGACAGAACCGGGGAGCTGTTTTTT. Translation: CASSPPPWDRTGELFF.

V is TRBV5-5 and J is TRBJ1-2; 10 positions match TRBD1. The CDR3 is 16 amino acids. Germline-derived CDR1 and CDR2 are SGHKS and YYEKEE (reference sequence). The ends lost 4 bases at V and 2 bases at J; junction bases unmatched: 8. This CDR3 reads CASSNPGTGANYGYTF. The CDR3 coding sequence is TGTGCCAGCAGCAATCCCGGGACAGGGGCCAACTATGGCTACACCTTC.

The chain uses TRBV27 and TRBJ2-1; D might be TRBD2 (6 bases). The V end was cut by 7 bases, the J end by 6 bases, with 16 bases between. CDR1 is MNHEY and CDR2 is SMNVEV in the germline V gene (reference sequence). The CDR3 totals 14 residues. As DNA, the CDR3 is TGTGCCAGCACCTTCCGGGAGAAAGCCAATGAGCAGTTCTTC. As protein: CASTFREKANEQFF.

CDR3 in DNA: TGTGCCTGGAGTCACGACTTATACAATGAGCAGTTCTTC. Amino acid sequence: CAWSHDLYNEQFF. The chain couples TRBV30 to TRBJ2-1; no clear D. CDR3 length: 13 residues. The germline V gene has CDR1 GTSNPN and CDR2 SVGIG (reference sequence). V shed 2 bases and J shed 4 bases, with 9 bases lying between them.

The genes are TRBV18 and TRBJ2-1; maybe TRBD2 (5 bases). V lost 2 bases and J lost 6, with 11 bases in between. Per germline, CDR1 KGHSH and CDR2 LQKENI. The CDR3 consists of 14 residues. The chain's CDR3 is CASSPLLRGNEQFF. CDR3 sequence (DNA): TGTGCCAGCTCACCATTACTCCGGGGCAATGAGCAGTTCTTC.

The V gene is TRBV30, the J gene TRBJ2-3; 12 positions agree with TRBD2. V trimming: 3 bases; J trimming: 2 bases; junction bases outside the gene matches: 6. CDR1 and CDR2 (germline): GTSNPN, SVGIG (reference sequence). This CDR3 spans 16 amino acids. The CDR3 sequence is CAWSQGLAGYTDTQYF. The DNA for the CDR3 is TGTGCCTGGAGCCAGGGACTAGCGGGTTACACAGATACGCAGTATTTT.

The gene calls are TRBV19 and TRBJ1-1; D gene ambiguous. Germline V CDR1 and CDR2: LNHDA, SQIVND (reference sequence). The CDR3 spans 13 residues. V was cut by 1 base and J by 11 bases, with 14 bases left in between. Written as DNA, the CDR3 is TGTGCCAGTAGTATAGGCCAGGAATTGTGGGCTTTCTTT. It specifies CASSIGQELWAFF.

This sequence joins TRBV7-2 and TRBJ1-2, with D perhaps TRBD1 (5 bases). CDR1 and CDR2 from the germline V gene are SGHTA and FQGNSA. This CDR3 is built from 15 residues. Trimming pared 5 bases from V and 4 bases from J, leaving 17 bases between. This CDR3 is CASSHDSAPLYGYTF. In DNA form, the CDR3 reads TGTGCCAGCAGCCACGACAGCGCACCCCTCTATGGCTACACCTTC. Supplemented by reference TRBV7-2 and TRBJ1-2, the full variable domain reads GAGVSQSPSNKVTEKGKDVELRCDPISGHTALYWYRQSLGQGLEFLIYFQGNSAPDKSGLPSDRFSAERTGGSVSTLTIQRTQQEDSAVYLCASSHDSAPLYGYTFGSGTRLTVV.

The rearrangement links TRBV5-1 to TRBJ2-1; TRBD1 aligns across 8 bases. Per the germline V gene, CDR1 is SGHRS and CDR2 is YFSETQ. This CDR3 spans 15 amino acids. V shed 3 bases, J shed 6 bases, and the junction held 8 bases outside the gene matches. CDR3 in DNA: TGCGCCAGCAGCTCCCCCGGGACAGGAGGCAATGAGCAGTTCTTC. Protein sequence: CASSSPGTGGNEQFF.